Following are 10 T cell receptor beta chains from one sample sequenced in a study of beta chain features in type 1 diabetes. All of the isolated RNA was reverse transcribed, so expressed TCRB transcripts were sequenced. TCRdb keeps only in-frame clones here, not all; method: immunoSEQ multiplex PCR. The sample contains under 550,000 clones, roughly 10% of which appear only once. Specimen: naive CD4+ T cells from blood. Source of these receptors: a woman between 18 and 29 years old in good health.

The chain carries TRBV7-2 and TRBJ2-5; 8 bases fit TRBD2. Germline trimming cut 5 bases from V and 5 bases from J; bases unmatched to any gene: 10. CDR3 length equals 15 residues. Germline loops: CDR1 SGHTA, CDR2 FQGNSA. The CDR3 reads CASSPRTGGRETQYF. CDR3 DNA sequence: TGTGCCAGCAGCCCTAGGACGGGGGGGCGGGAGACCCAGTACTTC.

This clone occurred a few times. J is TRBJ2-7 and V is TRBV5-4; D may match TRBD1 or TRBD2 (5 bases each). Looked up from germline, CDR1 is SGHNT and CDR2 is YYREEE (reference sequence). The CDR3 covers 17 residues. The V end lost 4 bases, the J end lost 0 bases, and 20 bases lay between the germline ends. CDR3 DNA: TGTGCCAGCAGCATAAAGGTAGTAGGGACGAGCTCCTACGAGCAGTACGTC. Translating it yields CASSIKVVGTSSYEQYV.

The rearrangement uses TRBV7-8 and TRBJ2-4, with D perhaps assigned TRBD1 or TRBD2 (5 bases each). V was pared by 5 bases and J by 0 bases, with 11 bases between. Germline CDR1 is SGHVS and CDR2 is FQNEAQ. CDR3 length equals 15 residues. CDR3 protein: CASSLGALAKNIQYF. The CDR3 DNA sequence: TGTGCCAGCAGCCTCGGGGCCCTAGCCAAAAACATTCAGTACTTC.

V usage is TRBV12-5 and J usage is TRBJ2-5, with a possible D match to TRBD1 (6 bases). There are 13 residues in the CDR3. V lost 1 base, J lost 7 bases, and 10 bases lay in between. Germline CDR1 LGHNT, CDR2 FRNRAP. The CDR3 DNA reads TGTGCTAGTGGTTTGGACAGGGTAGGGACCCAGTACTTC. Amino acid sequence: CASGLDRVGTQYF. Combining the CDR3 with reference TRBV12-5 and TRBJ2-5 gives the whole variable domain DARVTQTPRHKVTEMGQEVTMRCQPILGHNTVFWYRQTMMQGLELLAYFRNRAPLDDSGMPKDRFSAEMPDATLATLKIQPSEPRDSAVYFCASGLDRVGTQYFGPGTRLLVL.

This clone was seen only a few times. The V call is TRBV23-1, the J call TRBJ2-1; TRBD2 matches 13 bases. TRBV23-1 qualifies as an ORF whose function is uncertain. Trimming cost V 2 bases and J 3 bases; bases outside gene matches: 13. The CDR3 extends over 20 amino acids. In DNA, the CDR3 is TGCGCCAGCAGTCAACCCCCCGGGACTAGCGGGATAGTGGGCTACAATGAGCAGTTCTTC. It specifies CASSQPPGTSGIVGYNEQFF.

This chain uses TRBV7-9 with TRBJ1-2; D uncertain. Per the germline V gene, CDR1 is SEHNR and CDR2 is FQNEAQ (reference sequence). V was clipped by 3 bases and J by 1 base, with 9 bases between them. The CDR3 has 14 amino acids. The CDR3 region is CASSFTAVNYGYTF. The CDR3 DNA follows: TGTGCCAGCAGCTTCACAGCGGTTAACTATGGCTACACCTTC.

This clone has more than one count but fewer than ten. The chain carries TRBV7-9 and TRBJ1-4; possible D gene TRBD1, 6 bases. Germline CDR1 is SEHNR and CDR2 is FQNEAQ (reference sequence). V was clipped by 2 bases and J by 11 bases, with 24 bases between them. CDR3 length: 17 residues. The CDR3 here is CASSLKRGVGPMNKLFF. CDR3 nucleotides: TGTGCCAGCAGCTTAAAAAGGGGGGTCGGCCCCATGAATAAACTGTTTTTT. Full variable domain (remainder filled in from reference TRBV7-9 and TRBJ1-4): DTGVSQNPRHKITKRGQNVTFRCDPISEHNRLYWYRQTLGQGPEFLTYFQNEAQLEKSRLLSDRFSAERPKGSFSTLEIQRTEQGDSAMYLCASSLKRGVGPMNKLFFGSGTQLSVL.

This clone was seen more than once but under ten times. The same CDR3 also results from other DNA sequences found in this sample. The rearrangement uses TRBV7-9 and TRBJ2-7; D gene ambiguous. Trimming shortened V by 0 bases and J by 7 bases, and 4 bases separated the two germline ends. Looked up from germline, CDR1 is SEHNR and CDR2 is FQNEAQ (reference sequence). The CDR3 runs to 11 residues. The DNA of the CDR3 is TGTGCCAGCAGCTTAGCCTGGGAGCAGTACTTC. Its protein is CASSLAWEQYF.

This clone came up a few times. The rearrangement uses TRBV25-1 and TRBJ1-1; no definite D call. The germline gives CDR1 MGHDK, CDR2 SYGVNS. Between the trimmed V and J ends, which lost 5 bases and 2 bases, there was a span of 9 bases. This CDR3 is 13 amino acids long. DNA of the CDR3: TGTGCCAGCAGTTCAAGGATTAACACTGAAGCTTTCTTT. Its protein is CASSSRINTEAFF.

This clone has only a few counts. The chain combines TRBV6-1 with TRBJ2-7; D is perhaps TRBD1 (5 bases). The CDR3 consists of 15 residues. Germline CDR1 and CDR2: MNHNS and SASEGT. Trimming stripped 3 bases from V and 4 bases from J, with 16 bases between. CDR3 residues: CASSERRGAWYEQYV. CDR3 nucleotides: TGTGCCAGCAGTGAGCGGCGTGGGGCCTGGTACGAGCAGTACGTC.